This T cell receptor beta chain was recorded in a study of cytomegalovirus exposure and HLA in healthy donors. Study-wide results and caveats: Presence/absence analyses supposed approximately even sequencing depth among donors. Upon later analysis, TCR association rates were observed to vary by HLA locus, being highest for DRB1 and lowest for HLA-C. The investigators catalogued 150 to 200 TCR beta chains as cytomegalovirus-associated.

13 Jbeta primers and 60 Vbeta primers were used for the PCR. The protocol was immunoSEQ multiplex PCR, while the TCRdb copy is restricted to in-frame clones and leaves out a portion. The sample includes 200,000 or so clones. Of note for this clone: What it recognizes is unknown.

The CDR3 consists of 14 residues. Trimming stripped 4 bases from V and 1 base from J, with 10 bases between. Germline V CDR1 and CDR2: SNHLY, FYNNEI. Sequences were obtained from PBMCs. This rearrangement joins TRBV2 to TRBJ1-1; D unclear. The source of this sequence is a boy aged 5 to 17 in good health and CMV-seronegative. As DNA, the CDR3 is TGTGCCAGCAGTGCCGAGAGAGCGAACACTGAAGCTTTCTTT. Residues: CASSAERANTEAFF.